This T cell receptor (beta chain) was observed in a study of T cells in Graves' hyperthyroidism and ophthalmopathy. Whole-study findings and limits: The model anticipated ophthalmopathy a median around six months pre-onset.

Germline CDR1 SGHTA, CDR2 FQGNSA. The J segment lost 5 bases and the V segment lost 3 bases, leaving 11 bases of the junction unmatched. The CDR3 runs 17 residues. As concerns this clonotype: Its antigen is not identified.

The patients, who ranged from 18 to 65 in age, presented with newly diagnosed hyperthyroidism lasting under 2 months. The diagnoses drew upon clinical symptoms, serum thyroxine and TRAb, thyroid ultrasound and orbital computed tomography. From RNA transcripts, TCR beta CDR3 regions were amplified. HTBI primers were used for first-round RT-PCR of the TCR CDR3. TCRdb processed the multiplex PCR reads anew with MiXCR; each CDR3 protein has one entry. The sample consists of fewer than 850,000 distinct CDR3 sequences, 17% of them appearing once. The rearrangement links TRBV7-2 to TRBJ2-7, with TRBD2 identical over 12 bases. This sequence was found in a man aged 45-65 years with Graves' hyperthyroidism. The sequencing sample was made of blood. CDR3 sequence reads: CASSFGLAGGPGDEQYF. The CDR3 region has the DNA TGTGCCAGCAGCTTTGGGCTAGCGGGAGGGCCTGGCGACGAGCAGTACTTC. Full variable domain (remainder filled in from reference TRBV7-2 and TRBJ2-7): GAGVSQSPSNKVTEKGKDVELRCDPISGHTALYWYRQSLGQGLEFLIYFQGNSAPDKSGLPSDRFSAERTGGSVSTLTIQRTQQEDSAVYLCASSFGLAGGPGDEQYFGPGTRLTVT.